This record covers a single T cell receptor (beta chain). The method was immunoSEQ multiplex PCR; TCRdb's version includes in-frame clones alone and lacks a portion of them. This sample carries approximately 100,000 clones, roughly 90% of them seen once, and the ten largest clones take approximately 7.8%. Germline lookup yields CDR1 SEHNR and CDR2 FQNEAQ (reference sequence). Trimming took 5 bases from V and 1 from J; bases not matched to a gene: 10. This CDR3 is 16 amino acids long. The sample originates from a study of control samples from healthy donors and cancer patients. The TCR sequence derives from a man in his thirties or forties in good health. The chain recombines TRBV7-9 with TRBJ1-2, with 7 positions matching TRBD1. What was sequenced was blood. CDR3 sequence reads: CASSPDRLGLNYGYTF. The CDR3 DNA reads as TGTGCCAGCAGCCCGGACAGGCTAGGGCTTAACTATGGCTACACCTTC.